These 7 T cell receptor beta chains were all obtained from the same sample, sequenced in a study of identical twins. TCRdb ran MiXCR on the 5' RACE reads and lists one entry per CDR3 protein. Among around 1.7 million distinct CDR3 sequences listed, about 31% were seen once. Sequencing input: cord blood. The receptor source for this set is a newborn girl in good health.

The chain uses TRBV29-1 and TRBJ2-7; tentative D call: TRBD2 (7 bases). The germline V gene has CDR1 SQVTM and CDR2 ANQGSEA. The CDR3 has 14 amino acids. The V end was cut by 4 bases, the J end by 3 bases, with 16 bases between. The CDR3 nucleotides read TGCAGCGTTGCTACAGGGAGGGGTCACTACGAGCAGTACTTC. This codes for CSVATGRGHYEQYF.

V gene TRBV2 combines with J gene TRBJ1-1; D might be TRBD1 (5 bases). The germline V gene encodes CDR1 SNHLY and CDR2 FYNNEI. The CDR3 loop spans 14 amino acids. The germline V and J ends were trimmed by 6 bases and 8 bases, with 19 bases remaining between them. The CDR3 region has the DNA TGTGCCAGCAGCACTTTGGGTGGTAGGACAGAAGCTTTCTTT. Translation gives CASSTLGGRTEAFF.

This clonotype was seen ten or more times. V usage is TRBV10-3 and J usage is TRBJ2-7; no clear D gene. V dropped 0 bases and J dropped 3 bases, with 3 bases sitting between them. CDR1 and CDR2 from the germline V gene are ENHRY and SYGVKD. The CDR3 extends over 12 amino acids. The CDR3 region is CAISESHYEQYF. Here the CDR3 DNA reads TGTGCCATCAGTGAGTCTCACTACGAGCAGTACTTC.

The chain combines TRBV7-6 with TRBJ2-3, with D maybe TRBD2 (5 bases). Germline CDR1 and CDR2: SGHVS and FNYEAQ. V was trimmed by 1 base and J by 7 bases, leaving 15 bases between them. The CDR3 runs to 15 residues. The CDR3 reads CASSLDHRGSHTQYF. The CDR3 DNA follows: TGTGCCAGCAGCTTAGATCACAGAGGGAGCCATACGCAGTATTTT.

This chain uses TRBV7-2 with TRBJ1-1; D unclear. There are 13 residues in the CDR3. V shed 6 bases and J shed 0 bases, with 8 bases lying between them. Germline CDR1 reads SGHTA; CDR2 reads FQGNSA. CDR3 DNA sequence: TGTGCCAGCAGGAGTTACTTGAACACTGAAGCTTTCTTT. Residues: CASRSYLNTEAFF.

The chain has TRBV20-1 and TRBJ1-6; 8 bases line up with TRBD1. This CDR3 has 12 amino acids. CDR1 is DFQATT, CDR2 SNEGSKA, per germline (reference sequence). V lost 6 bases and J lost 10; bases outside the gene matches: 5. CDR3 in amino acids: CSAQGAKSPLHF. Written as DNA, the CDR3 is TGCAGTGCCCAGGGGGCTAAATCACCCCTCCACTTT.

This chain uses TRBV3-1 with TRBJ2-7; 12 bases map to TRBD2. Germline values: CDR1 LGHDT, CDR2 YNNKEL (reference sequence). The CDR3 is 17 amino acids. V trimming: 2 bases; J trimming: 2 bases; junction bases outside the gene matches: 7. The CDR3 DNA reads as TGTGCCAGCAGCCAACCTAATCTAGCGGGGGGGCCCTACGAGCAGTACTTC. This gives the protein CASSQPNLAGGPYEQYF.